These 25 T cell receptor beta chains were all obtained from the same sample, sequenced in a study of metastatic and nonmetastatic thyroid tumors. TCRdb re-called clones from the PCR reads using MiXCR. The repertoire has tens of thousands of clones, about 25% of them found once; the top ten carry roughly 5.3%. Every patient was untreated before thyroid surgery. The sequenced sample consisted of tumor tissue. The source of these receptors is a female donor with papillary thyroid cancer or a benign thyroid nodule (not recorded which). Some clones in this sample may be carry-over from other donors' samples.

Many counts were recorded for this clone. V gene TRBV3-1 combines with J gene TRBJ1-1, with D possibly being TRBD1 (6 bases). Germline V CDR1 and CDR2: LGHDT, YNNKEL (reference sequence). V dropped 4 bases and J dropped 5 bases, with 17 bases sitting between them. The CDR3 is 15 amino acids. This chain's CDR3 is CASSREGGSTTEAFF. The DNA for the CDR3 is TGTGCCAGCAGCCGGGAGGGGGGGAGTACAACTGAAGCTTTCTTT.

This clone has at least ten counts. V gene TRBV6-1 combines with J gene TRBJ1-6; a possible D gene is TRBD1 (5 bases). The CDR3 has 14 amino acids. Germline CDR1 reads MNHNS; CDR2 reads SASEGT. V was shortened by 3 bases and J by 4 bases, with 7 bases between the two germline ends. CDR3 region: CASSDRVYNSPLHF. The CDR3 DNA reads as TGTGCCAGCAGTGACAGGGTTTATAATTCACCCCTCCACTTT.

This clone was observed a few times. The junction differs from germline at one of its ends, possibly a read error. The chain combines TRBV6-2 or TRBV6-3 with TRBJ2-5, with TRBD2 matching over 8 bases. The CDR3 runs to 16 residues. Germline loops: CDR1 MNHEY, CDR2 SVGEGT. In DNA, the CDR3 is TGTGCCAGCAGTTACAGTCGGGGGGGTCGCCAAGAGACTCAGTACTTC. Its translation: CASSYSRGGRQETQYF.

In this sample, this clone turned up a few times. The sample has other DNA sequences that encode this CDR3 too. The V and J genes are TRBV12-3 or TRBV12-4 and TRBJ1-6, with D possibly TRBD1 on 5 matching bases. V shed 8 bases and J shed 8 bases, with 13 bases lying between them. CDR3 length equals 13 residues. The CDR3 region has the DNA TGTGCCAGCCGGAGGGGAGCCGATTCACCCCTCCACTTT. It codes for CASRRGADSPLHF.

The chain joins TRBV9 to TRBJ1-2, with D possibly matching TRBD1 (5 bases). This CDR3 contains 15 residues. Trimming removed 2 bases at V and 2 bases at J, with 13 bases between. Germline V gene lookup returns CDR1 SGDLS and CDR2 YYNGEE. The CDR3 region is CASSVHGDVNYGYTF. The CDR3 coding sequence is TGTGCCAGCAGCGTCCACGGGGACGTCAACTATGGCTACACCTTC.

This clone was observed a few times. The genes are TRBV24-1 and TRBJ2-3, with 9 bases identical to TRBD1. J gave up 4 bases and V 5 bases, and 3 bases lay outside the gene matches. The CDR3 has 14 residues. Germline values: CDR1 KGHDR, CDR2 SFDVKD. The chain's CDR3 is CATSARTGADTQYF. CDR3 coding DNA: TGTGCCACCAGTGCCAGGACAGGGGCAGATACGCAGTATTTT.

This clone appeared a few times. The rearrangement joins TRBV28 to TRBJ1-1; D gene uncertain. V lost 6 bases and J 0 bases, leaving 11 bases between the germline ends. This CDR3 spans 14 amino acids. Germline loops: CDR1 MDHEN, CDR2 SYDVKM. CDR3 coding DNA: TGTGCCAGCAGACCCGGACGGATGAACACTGAAGCTTTCTTT. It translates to CASRPGRMNTEAFF. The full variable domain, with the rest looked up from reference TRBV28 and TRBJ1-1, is DVKVTQSSRYLVKRTGEKVFLECVQDMDHENMFWYRQDPGLGLRLIYFSYDVKMKEKGDIPEGYSVSREKKERFSLILESASTNQTSMYLCASRPGRMNTEAFFGQGTRLTVV.

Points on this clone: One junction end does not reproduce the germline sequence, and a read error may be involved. CDR3 sequence (DNA): TGCGCCAGCAGCCAAGATGGCGGGGGCTACAATGAGCATCTCTTC. Translation gives CASSQDGGGYNEHLF. The chain is built from TRBV4-1 and TRBJ2-1; perhaps TRBD2 as D (7 bases). Germline V gene lookup returns CDR1 MGHRA and CDR2 YSYEKL. This CDR3 is 15 amino acids long.

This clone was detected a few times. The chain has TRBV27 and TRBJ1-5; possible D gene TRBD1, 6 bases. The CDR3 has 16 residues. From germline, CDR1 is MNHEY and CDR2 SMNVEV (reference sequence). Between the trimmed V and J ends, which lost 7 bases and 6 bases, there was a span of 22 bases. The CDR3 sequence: CASNSAKGGMSQPQHF. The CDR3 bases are TGTGCCAGCAATTCGGCGAAAGGGGGAATGAGTCAGCCCCAGCATTTT.

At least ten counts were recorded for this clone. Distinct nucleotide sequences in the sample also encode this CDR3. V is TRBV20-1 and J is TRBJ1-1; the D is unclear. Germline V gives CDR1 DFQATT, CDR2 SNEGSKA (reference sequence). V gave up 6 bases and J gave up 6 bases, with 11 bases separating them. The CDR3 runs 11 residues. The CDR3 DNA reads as TGCAGTGCGGTGAAAGAATCTGAAGCTTTCTTT. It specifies CSAVKESEAFF.

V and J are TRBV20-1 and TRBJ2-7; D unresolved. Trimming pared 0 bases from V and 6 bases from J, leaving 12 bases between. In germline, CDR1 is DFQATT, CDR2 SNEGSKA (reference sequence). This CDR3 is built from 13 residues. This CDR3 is CSARDWWVSEQYF. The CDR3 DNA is TGCAGTGCTAGAGATTGGTGGGTTAGCGAGCAGTACTTC.

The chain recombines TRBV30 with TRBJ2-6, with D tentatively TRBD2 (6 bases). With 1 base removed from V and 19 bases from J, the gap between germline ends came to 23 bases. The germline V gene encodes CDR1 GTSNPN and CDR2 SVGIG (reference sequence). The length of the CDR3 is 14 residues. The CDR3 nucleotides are TGTGCCTGGAGTGGCCCTGGACTACTGGATGGCTACACTTTC. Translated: CAWSGPGLLDGYTF.

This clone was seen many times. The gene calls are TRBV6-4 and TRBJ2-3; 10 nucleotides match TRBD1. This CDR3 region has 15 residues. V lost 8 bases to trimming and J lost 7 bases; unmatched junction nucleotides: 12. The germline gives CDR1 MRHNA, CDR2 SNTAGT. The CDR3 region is CASQLRQGAGYTQYF. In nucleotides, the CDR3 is TGTGCCAGCCAACTGCGACAGGGGGCAGGGTATACGCAGTATTTT.

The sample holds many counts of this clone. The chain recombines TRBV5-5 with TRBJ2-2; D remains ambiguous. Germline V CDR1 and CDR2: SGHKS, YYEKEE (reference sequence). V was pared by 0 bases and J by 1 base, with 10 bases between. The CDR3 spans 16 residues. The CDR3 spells CASSLAFTLNTGELFF. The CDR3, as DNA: TGTGCCAGCAGCTTGGCCTTCACCTTGAACACCGGGGAGCTGTTTTTT.

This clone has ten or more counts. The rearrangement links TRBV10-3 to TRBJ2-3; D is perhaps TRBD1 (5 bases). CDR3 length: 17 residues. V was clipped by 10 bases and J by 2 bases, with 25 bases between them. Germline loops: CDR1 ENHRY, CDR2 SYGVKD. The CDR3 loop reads CATHDDSTDITTDTQYF. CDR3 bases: TGTGCCACCCACGACGACTCGACAGACATAACCACAGATACGCAGTATTTT.

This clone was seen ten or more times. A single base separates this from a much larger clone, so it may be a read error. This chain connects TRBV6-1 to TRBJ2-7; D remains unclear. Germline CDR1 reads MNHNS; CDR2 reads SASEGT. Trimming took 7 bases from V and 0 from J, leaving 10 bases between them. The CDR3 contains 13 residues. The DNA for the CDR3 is TGTGCCAGCAATGCTACCTACTCCTACGAGCAGTACTTC. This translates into CASNATYSYEQYF.

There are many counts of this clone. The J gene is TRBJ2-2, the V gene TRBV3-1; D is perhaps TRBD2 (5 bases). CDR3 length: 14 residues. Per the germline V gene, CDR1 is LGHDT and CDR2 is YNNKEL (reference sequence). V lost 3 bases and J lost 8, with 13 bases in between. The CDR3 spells CASSQRAQGGELFF. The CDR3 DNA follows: TGTGCCAGCAGCCAGCGGGCCCAAGGGGGGGAGCTGTTTTTT. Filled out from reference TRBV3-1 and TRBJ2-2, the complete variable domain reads DTAVSQTPKYLVTQMGNDKSIKCEQNLGHDTMYWYKQDSKKFLKIMFSYNNKELIINETVPNRFSPKSPDKAHLNLHINSLELGDSAVYFCASSQRAQGGELFFGEGSRLTVL.

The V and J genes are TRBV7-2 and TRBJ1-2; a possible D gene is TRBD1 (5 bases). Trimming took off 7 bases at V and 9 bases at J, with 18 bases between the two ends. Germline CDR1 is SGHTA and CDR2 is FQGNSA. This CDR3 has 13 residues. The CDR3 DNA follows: TGTGCCAGCACCCTAGTGGGGGTATGGTGCTACACCTTC. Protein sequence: CASTLVGVWCYTF.

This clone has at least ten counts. As DNA, the CDR3 is TGCAGTGCCCCCTTCCGCAGCTCCTACAATGAGCAGTTCTTC. This translates into CSAPFRSSYNEQFF. The V call is TRBV20-1, the J call TRBJ2-1; D unresolved. Germline V gene sequence: CDR1 DFQATT, CDR2 SNEGSKA (reference sequence). V shed 6 bases and J shed 0 bases, with 12 bases lying between them. The CDR3 has 14 amino acids.

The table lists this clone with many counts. CDR3 bases: TGTGCCAGCAGCTTGACAGGGGAAGGTTCACCCCTCCACTTT. Translation gives CASSLTGEGSPLHF. The chain joins TRBV5-6 to TRBJ1-6, with TRBD1 identical over 7 bases. The length of the CDR3 is 14 residues. The trim removed 1 base at V and 9 bases at J, leaving 4 bases unmatched. Per the germline V gene, CDR1 is SGHDT and CDR2 is YYEEEE.

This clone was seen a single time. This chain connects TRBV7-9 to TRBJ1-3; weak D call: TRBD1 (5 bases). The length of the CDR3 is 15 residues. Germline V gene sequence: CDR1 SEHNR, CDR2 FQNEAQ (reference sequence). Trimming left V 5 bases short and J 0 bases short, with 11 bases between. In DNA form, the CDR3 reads TGTGCCAGCAGCGGGGGGTCAAACTCTGGAAACACCATATATTTT. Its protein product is CASSGGSNSGNTIYF.

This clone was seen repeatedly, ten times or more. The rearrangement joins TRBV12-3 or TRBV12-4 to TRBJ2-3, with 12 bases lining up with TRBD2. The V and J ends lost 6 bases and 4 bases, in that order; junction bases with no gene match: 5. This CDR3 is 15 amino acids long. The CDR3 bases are TGTGCCAGCAGCCCCTCTAGCGGGGGGGCAGATACGCAGTATTTT. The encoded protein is CASSPSSGGADTQYF.

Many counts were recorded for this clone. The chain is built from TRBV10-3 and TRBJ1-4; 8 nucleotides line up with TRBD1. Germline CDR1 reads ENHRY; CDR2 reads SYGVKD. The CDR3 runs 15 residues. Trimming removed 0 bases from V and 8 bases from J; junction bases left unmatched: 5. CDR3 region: CAISESGTGFEKLFF. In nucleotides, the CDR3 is TGTGCCATCAGTGAGTCCGGGACAGGTTTCGAAAAACTGTTTTTT.

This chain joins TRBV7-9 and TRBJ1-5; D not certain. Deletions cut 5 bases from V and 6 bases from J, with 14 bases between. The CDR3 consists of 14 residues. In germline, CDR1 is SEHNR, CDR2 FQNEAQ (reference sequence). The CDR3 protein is CASSRQVVVQPQHF. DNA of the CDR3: TGTGCCAGCAGCCGTCAGGTAGTCGTTCAGCCCCAGCATTTT.

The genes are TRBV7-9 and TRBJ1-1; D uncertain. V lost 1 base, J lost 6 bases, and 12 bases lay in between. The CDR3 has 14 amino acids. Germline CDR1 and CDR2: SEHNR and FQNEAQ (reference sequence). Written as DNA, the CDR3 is TGTGCCAGCAGCTTAGACGGGCTATCGCCTGAAGCTTTCTTT. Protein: CASSLDGLSPEAFF.